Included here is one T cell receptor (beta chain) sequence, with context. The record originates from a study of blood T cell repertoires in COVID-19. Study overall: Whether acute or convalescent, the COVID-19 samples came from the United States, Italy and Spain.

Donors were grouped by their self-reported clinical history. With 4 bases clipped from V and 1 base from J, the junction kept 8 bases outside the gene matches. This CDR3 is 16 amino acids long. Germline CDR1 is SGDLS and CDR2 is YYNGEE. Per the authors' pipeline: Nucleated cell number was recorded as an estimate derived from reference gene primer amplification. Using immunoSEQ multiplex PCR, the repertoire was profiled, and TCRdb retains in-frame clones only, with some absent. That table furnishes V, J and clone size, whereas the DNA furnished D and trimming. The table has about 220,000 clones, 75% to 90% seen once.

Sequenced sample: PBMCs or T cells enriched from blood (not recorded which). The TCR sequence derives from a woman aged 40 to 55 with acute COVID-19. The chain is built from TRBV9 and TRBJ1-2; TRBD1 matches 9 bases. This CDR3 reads CASSPGTGRNNYGYTF. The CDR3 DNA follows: TGTGCCAGCAGCCCTGGGACAGGGCGAAATAACTATGGCTACACCTTC.